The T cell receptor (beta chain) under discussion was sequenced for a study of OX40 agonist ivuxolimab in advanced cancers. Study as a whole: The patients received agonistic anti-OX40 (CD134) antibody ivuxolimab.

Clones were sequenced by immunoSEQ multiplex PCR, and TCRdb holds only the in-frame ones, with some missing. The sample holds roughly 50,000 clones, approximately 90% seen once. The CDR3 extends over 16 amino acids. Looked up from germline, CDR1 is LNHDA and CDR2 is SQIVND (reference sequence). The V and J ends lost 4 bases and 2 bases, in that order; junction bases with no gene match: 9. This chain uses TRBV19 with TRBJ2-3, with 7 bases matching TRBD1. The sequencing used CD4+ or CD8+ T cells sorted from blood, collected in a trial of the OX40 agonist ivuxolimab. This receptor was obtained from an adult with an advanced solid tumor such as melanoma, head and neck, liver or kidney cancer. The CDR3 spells CASSTWTGATTDTQYF. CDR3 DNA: TGTGCCAGTAGTACCTGGACAGGAGCCACCACAGATACGCAGTATTTT.